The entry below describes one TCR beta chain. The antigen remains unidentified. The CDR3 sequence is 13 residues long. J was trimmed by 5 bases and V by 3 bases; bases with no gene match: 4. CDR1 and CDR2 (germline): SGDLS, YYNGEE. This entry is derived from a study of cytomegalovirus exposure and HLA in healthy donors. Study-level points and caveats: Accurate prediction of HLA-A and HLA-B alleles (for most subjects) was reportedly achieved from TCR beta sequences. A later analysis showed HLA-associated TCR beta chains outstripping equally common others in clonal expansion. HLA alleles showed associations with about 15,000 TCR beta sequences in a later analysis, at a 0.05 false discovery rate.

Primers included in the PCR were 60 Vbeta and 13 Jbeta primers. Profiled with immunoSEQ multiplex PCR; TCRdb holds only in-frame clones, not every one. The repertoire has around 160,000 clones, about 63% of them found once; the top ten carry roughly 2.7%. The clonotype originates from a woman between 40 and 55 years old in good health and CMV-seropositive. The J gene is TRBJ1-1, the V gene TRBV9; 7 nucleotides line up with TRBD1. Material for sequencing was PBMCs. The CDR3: CASSDQQGTEAFF. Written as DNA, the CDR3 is TGTGCCAGCAGCGACCAACAGGGGACTGAAGCTTTCTTT. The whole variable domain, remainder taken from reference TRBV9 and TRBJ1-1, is DSGVTQTPKHLITATGQRVTLRCSPRSGDLSVYWYQQSLDQGLQFLIQYYNGEERAKGNILERFSAQQFPDLHSELNLSSLELGDSALYFCASSDQQGTEAFFGQGTRLTVV.